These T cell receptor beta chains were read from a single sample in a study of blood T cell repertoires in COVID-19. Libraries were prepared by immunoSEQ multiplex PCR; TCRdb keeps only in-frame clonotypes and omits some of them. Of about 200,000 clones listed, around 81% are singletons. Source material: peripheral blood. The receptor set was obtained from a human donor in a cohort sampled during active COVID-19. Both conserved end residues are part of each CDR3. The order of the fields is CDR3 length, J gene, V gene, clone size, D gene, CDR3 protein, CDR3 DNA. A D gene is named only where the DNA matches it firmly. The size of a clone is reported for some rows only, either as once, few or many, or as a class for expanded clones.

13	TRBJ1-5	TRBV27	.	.	CASSGHSNQPQHF	TGTGCCAGCTCTGGACATAGCAATCAGCCCCAGCATTTT
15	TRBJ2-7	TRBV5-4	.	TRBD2	CASSLGGGSSYEQYF	TGTGCCAGCAGCTTGGGCGGGGGGAGCTCCTACGAGCAGTACTTC
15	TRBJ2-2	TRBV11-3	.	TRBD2	CASSPLAGNTGELFF	TGTGCCAGCAGCCCACTAGCGGGGAACACCGGGGAGCTGTTTTTT
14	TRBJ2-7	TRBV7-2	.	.	CASSPGTPPYEQYF	TGTGCCAGCAGCCCCGGGACACCACCTTACGAGCAGTACTTC
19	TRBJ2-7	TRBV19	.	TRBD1	CASSPEGPGTAEASYEQYF	TGTGCCAGTAGCCCAGAGGGTCCCGGGACAGCCGAGGCTTCCTACGAGCAGTACTTC
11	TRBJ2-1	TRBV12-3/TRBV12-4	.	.	CASSLPNEQFF	TGTGCCAGCAGTTTACCGAATGAGCAGTTCTTC
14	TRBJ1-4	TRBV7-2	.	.	CASSLNGGNEKLFF	TGTGCCAGCAGCTTAAACGGGGGTAATGAAAAACTGTTTTTT
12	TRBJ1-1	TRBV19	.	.	CASSFLNTEAFF	TGTGCCAGTAGTTTTTTAAACACTGAAGCTTTCTTT
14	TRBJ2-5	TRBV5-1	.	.	CASSLEGQQETQYF	TGCGCCAGCAGCTTGGAGGGGCAACAAGAGACCCAGTACTTC
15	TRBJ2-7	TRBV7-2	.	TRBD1	CASSLNPGQGYEQYF	TGTGCCAGCAGCCTAAATCCGGGACAGGGATACGAGCAGTACTTC
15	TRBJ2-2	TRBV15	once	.	CATSLPADNTGELFF	TGTGCCACCAGCCTCCCGGCGGATAACACCGGGGAGCTGTTTTTT
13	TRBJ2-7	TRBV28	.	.	CASNLGLNYEQYF	TGTGCCAGCAATCTAGGCTTAAACTACGAGCAGTACTTC
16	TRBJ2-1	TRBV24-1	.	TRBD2	CATSDPSGRGNNEQFF	TGTGCCACCAGTGATCCTAGCGGGAGGGGGAACAATGAGCAGTTCTTC
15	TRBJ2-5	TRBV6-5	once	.	CASTGGPGGQETQYF	TGTGCCAGCACCGGGGGGCCAGGTGGTCAAGAGACCCAGTACTTC
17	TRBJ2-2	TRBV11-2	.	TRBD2	CASSSLAGSANTGELFF	TGTGCCAGCAGCTCCTTAGCGGGGAGCGCGAACACCGGGGAGCTGTTTTTT
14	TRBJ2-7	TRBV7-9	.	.	CASSLGTDPYEQYF	TGTGCCAGCAGCTTAGGGACAGACCCCTACGAGCAGTACTTC
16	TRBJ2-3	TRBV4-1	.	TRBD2	CASSLQASGGANTQYF	TGCGCCAGCAGCCTCCAGGCTAGCGGGGGGGCGAATACGCAGTATTTT
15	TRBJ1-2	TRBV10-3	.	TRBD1	CAISESKGQLYGYTF	TGTGCCATCAGTGAGTCCAAGGGACAGCTATATGGCTACACCTTC
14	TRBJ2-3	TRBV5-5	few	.	CASSLTGSTDTQYF	TGTGCCAGCAGCTTAACGGGTTCCACAGATACGCAGTATTTT
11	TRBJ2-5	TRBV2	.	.	CASSSLETQYF	TGTGCCAGCAGTTCCCTGGAGACCCAGTACTTC
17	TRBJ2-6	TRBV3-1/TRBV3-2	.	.	CASSQGASSSGANVLTF	TGTGCCAGCAGCCAAGGGGCCTCCAGCTCTGGGGCCAACGTCCTGACTTTC
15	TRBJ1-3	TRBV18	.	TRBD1	CASSPGQGSGNTIYF	TGTGCCAGCTCACCTGGACAGGGCTCTGGAAACACCATATATTTT
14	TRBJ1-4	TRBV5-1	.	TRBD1	CASSPGQPNEKLFF	TGCGCCAGCAGCCCGGGACAGCCTAATGAAAAACTGTTTTTT
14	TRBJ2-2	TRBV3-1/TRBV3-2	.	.	CASSQALNTGELFF	TGTGCCAGCAGCCAAGCCCTTAACACCGGGGAGCTGTTTTTT
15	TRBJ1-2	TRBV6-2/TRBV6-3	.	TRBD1	CASSYNRGRLYDYTF	TGTGCCAGCAGTTATAACAGGGGAAGGCTATATGACTACACCTTC
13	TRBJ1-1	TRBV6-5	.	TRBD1	CASRYNRGTEAFF	TGTGCCAGCAGATACAACAGGGGGACTGAAGCTTTCTTT
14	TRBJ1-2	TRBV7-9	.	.	CASSPGQSNYGYTF	TGTGCCAGCAGCCCCGGACAGAGTAACTATGGCTACACCTTC
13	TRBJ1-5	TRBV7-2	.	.	CASSTDSPRPQHF	TGTGCCAGCAGCACCGACAGCCCTCGGCCCCAGCATTTT
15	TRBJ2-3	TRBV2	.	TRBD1	CASRVGQGVTDTQYF	TGTGCCAGCAGGGTGGGACAGGGGGTCACAGATACGCAGTATTTT
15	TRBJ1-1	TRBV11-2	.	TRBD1	CASSLGTGVNTEAFF	TGTGCCAGCAGCTTAGGAACAGGGGTGAACACTGAAGCTTTCTTT
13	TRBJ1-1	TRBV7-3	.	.	CASSAQQYTEAFF	TGTGCCAGCAGCGCTCAACAGTACACTGAAGCTTTCTTT
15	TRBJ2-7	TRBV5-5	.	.	CASSLVPPSSYEQYF	TGTGCCAGCAGCTTGGTACCTCCTAGCTCCTACGAGCAGTACTTC
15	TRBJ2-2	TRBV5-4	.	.	CASSSGPERAGELFF	TGTGCCAGCAGCTCGGGTCCAGAGCGAGCCGGGGAGCTGTTTTTT
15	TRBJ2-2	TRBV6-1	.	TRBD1	CASSEDRGYTGELFF	TGTGCCAGCAGTGAGGACAGGGGGTACACCGGGGAGCTGTTTTTT
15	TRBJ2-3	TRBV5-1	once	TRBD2	CASSSGLAAPDTQYF	TGCGCCAGCAGCTCGGGACTAGCGGCCCCAGATACGCAGTATTTT
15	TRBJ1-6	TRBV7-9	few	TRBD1	CASSPRQGANSPLHF	TGTGCCAGCAGCCCCCGACAGGGGGCTAATTCACCCCTCCACTTT
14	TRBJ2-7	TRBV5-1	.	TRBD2	CASSLIGEGREQYF	TGCGCCAGCAGCTTGATCGGGGAGGGGAGGGAGCAGTACTTC
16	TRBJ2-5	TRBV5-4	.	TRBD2	CASSSGTSGGAETQYF	TGTGCCAGCAGCTCAGGCACTAGCGGGGGGGCAGAGACCCAGTACTTC
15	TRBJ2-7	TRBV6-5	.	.	CASMTSQGMPYEQYF	TGTGCCAGCATGACAAGTCAGGGGATGCCCTACGAGCAGTACTTC
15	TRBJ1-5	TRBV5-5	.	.	CASSFGSDSNQPQHF	TGTGCCAGCAGCTTTGGAAGCGACAGCAATCAGCCCCAGCATTTT
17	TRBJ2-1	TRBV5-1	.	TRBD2	CASSWGTSGRWGNEQFF	TGCGCCAGCAGCTGGGGGACTAGCGGGAGATGGGGTAATGAGCAGTTCTTC
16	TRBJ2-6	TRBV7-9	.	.	CASSRDILSGANVLTF	TGTGCCAGCAGCCGGGACATCCTCTCTGGGGCCAACGTCCTGACTTTC
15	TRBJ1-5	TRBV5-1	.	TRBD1	CASSLTGGANQPQHF	TGCGCCAGCAGCTTAACAGGGGGGGCCAATCAGCCCCAGCATTTT
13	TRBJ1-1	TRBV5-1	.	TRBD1	CASSFGQGIEAFF	TGCGCCAGCAGCTTCGGACAGGGGATAGAAGCTTTCTTT
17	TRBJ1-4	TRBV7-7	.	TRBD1	CASTHPGQGGTNEKLFF	TGTGCTAGCACCCACCCCGGACAGGGTGGAACTAATGAAAAACTGTTTTTT
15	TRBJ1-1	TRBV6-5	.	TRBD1	CASSRQGGLNTEAFF	TGTGCCAGCAGTCGACAGGGGGGGTTGAACACTGAAGCTTTCTTT
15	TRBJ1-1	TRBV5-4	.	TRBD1	CASSSGDRLNTEAFF	TGTGCCAGCAGCTCTGGGGACAGATTGAACACTGAAGCTTTCTTT
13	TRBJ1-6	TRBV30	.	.	CAWSPGEGSPLHF	TGTGCCTGGAGCCCCGGGGAGGGTTCACCCCTCCACTTT
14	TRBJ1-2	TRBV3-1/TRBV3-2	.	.	CASSQGLQNYGYTF	TGTGCCAGCAGCCAAGGGCTTCAGAACTATGGCTACACCTTC
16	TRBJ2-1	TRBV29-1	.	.	CSVEENGGTAYNEQFF	TGCAGCGTTGAAGAAAACGGCGGGACCGCCTACAATGAGCAGTTCTTC
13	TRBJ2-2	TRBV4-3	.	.	CASSQGPRGELFF	TGCGCCAGCAGCCAAGGGCCTCGCGGGGAGCTGTTTTTT
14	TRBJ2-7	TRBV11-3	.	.	CASSLSHLSYEQYF	TGTGCCAGCAGCTTGAGTCACCTCTCCTACGAGCAGTACTTC
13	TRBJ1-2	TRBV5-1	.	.	CASSLSGGYGYTF	TGCGCCAGCAGCTTGTCCGGAGGATATGGCTACACCTTC
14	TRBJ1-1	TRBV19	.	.	CASSKTGLNTEAFF	TGTGCCAGTAGTAAAACTGGGCTGAACACTGAAGCTTTCTTT
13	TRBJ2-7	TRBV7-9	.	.	CASSLETDYEQYF	TGTGCCAGCAGCTTAGAAACTGACTACGAGCAGTACTTC
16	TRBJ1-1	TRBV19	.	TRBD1	CASSSNNYRGNTEAFF	TGTGCCAGTAGCTCAAACAACTACAGGGGAAATACTGAAGCTTTCTTT
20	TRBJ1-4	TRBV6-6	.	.	CASSPRAGFSRRLEQEKLFF	TGTGCCAGCAGCCCCCGGGCGGGATTTAGCAGAAGACTTGAGCAGGAAAAACTGTTTTTT
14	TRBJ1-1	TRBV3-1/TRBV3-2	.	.	CASSQLQGNTEAFF	TGTGCCAGCAGCCAGCTACAGGGGAACACTGAAGCTTTCTTT
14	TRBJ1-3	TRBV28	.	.	CASSLPGAGNTIYF	TGTGCCAGCAGTTTACCCGGGGCTGGAAACACCATATATTTT
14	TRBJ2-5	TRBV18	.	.	CASSPGGEQETQYF	TGTGCCAGCTCACCGGGCGGGGAACAAGAGACCCAGTACTTC